This T cell receptor (beta chain) comes out of a study of blood T cell repertoires in COVID-19. Across the study: Acute and convalescent COVID-19 specimens originated in the United States, Italy and Spain.

Here immunoSEQ multiplex PCR was the method, and the copy in TCRdb shows in-frame clones only, minus some. The table shows tens of thousands of clones, with 80% to 95% occurring only once. Germline CDR1 KGHSH, CDR2 LQKENI. There are 16 residues in the CDR3. Trimming cost V 5 bases and J 0 bases; bases outside gene matches: 8. V is TRBV18 and J is TRBJ2-3, with 7 bases that match TRBD2. The sequenced material came from peripheral blood. This sequence was found in a human donor with active COVID-19. The donor label of this sample is uncertain. The CDR3 DNA reads TGTGCCAGCTCATCGTTCACGGGGGGAAGCACAGATACGCAGTATTTT. Its protein is CASSSFTGGSTDTQYF. The complete variable domain, with remaining parts taken from reference TRBV18 and TRBJ2-3, reads NAGVMQNPRHLVRRRGQEARLRCSPMKGHSHVYWYRQLPEEGLKFMVYLQKENIIDESGMPKERFSAEFPKEGPSILRIQQVVRGDSAAYFCASSSFTGGSTDTQYFGPGTRLTVL.